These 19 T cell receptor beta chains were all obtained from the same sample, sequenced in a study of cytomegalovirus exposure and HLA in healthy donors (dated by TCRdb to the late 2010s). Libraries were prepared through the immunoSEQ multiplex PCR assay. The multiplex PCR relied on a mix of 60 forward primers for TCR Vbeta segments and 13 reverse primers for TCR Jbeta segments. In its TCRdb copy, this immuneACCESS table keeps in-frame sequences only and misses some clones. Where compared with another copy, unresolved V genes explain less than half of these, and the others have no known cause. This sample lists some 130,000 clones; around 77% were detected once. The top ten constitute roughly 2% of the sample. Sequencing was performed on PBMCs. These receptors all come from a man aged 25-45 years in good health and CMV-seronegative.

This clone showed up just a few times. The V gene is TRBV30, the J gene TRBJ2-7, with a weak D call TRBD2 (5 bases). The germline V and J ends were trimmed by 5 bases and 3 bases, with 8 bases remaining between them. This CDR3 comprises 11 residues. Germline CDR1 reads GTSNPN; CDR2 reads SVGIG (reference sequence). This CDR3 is CAWAEGYEQYF. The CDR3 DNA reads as TGTGCCTGGGCCGAGGGCTACGAGCAGTACTTC.

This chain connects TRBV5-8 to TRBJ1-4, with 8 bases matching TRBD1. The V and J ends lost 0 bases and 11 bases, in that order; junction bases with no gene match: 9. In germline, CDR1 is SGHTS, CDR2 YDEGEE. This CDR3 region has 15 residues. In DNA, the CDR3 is TGTGCCAGCAGCTTGGTGGCAGGGGGCGCGGAGAAACTGTTTTTT. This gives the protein CASSLVAGGAEKLFF.

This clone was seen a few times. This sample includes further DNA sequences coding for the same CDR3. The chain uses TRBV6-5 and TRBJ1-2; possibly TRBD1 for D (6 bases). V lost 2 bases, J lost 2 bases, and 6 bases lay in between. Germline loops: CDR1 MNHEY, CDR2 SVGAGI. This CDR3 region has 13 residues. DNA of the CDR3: TGTGCCAGCAGTTACGACAGGAACTATGGCTACACCTTC. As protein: CASSYDRNYGYTF.

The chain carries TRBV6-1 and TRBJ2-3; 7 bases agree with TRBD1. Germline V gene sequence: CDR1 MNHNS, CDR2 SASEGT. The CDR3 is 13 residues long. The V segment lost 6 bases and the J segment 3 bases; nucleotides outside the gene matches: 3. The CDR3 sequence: CASRGTETDTQYF. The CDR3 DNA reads TGTGCCAGCAGGGGGACAGAGACAGATACGCAGTATTTT.

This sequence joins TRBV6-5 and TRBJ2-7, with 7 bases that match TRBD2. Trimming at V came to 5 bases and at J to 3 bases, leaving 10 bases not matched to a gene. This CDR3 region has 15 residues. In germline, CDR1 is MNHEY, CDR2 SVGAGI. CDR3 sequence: CASSPLPSGNYEQYF. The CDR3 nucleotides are TGTGCCAGCAGTCCCCTTCCTAGCGGAAACTACGAGCAGTACTTC.

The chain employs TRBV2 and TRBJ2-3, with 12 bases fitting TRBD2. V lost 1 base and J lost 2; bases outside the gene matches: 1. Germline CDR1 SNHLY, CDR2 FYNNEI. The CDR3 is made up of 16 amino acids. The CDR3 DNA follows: TGTGCCAGCAGTGAAGGGACTAGCGGGATCACAGATACGCAGTATTTT. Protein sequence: CASSEGTSGITDTQYF.

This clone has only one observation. The CDR3 DNA sequence: TGTGCCAGTAGTATCCCTAGCGGGTCGAGCTCCTACAATGAGCAGTTCTTC. Encoded protein: CASSIPSGSSSYNEQFF. The chain couples TRBV19 to TRBJ2-1; 8 bases align to TRBD2. The CDR3 length is 17 residues. Trimming removed 3 bases from V and 0 bases from J; junction bases left unmatched: 7. Per germline, CDR1 LNHDA and CDR2 SQIVND (reference sequence).

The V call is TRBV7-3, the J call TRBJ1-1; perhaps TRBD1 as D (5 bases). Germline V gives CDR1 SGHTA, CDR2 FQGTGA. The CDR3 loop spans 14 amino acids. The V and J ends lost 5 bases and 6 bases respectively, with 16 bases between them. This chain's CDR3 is CASSAGTSVAEAFF. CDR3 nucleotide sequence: TGTGCCAGCAGCGCCGGGACTTCTGTGGCTGAAGCTTTCTTT.

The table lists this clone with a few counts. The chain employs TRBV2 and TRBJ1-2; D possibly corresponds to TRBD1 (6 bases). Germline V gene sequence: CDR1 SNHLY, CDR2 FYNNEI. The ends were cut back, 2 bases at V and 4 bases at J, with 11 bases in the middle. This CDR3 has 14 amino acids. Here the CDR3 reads CASSETGLIYGYTF. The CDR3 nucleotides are TGTGCCAGCAGTGAAACAGGGTTGATCTATGGCTACACCTTC.

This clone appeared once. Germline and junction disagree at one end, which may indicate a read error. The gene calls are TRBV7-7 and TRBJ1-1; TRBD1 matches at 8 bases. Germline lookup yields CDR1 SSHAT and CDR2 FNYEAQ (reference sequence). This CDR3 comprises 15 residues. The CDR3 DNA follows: TGTGCTAGCAAGACCCAAACAGGGGGGAACACTGAAGCTTTCTTT. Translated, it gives CASKTQTGGNTEAFF.

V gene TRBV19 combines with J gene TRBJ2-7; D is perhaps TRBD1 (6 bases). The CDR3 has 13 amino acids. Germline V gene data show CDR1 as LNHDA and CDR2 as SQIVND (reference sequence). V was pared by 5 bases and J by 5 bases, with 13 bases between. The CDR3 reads CASSAHRENEQYF. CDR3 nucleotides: TGTGCCAGTAGTGCGCACAGGGAGAACGAGCAGTACTTC.

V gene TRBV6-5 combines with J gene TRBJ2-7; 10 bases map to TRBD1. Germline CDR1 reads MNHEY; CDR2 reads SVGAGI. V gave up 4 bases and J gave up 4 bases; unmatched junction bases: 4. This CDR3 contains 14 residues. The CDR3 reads CASSFDRGQYEQYF. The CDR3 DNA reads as TGTGCCAGCAGTTTCGACAGGGGGCAGTACGAGCAGTACTTC.

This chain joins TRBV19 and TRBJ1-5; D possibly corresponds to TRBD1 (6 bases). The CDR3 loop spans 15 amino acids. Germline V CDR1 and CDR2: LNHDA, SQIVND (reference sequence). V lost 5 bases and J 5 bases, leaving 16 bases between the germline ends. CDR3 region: CASSLIRTEHQPQHF. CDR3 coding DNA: TGTGCCAGTAGTCTTATCCGGACAGAGCATCAGCCCCAGCATTTT.

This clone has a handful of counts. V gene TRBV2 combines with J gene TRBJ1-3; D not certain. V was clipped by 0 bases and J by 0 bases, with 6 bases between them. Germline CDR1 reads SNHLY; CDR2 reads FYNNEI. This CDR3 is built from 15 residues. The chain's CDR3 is CASSEAPGSGNTIYF. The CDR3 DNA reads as TGTGCCAGCAGTGAAGCGCCGGGCTCTGGAAACACCATATATTTT.

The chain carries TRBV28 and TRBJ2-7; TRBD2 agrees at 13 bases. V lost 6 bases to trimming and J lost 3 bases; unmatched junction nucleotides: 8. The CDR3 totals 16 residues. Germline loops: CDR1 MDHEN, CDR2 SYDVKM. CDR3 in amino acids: CASREGLAGVHYEQYF. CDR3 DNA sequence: TGTGCCAGCAGGGAAGGACTAGCGGGAGTGCACTACGAGCAGTACTTC.

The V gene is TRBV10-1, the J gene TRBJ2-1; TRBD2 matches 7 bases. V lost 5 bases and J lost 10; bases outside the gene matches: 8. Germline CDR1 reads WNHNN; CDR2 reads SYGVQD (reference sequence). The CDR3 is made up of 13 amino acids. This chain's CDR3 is CASSRLALREQFF. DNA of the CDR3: TGCGCCAGCAGTAGACTAGCCCTCCGGGAGCAGTTCTTC.

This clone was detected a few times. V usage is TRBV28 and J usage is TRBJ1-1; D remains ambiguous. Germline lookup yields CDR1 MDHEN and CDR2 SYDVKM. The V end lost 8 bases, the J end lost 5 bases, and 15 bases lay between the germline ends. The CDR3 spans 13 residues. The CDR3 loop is CASDNSARTEAFF. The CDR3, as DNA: TGTGCCAGCGATAATTCGGCGAGGACTGAAGCTTTCTTT.

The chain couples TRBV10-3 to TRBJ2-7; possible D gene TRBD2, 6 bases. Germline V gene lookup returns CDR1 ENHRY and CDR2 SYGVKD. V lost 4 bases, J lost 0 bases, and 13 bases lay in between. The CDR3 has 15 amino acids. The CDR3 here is CAISGARDHSYEQYF. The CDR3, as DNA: TGTGCCATCAGTGGGGCGCGGGACCACTCCTACGAGCAGTACTTC.

The CDR3 DNA follows: TGTGCCAGCAGCTCGCAACTAGCGGGCACAGATACGCAGTATTTT. It codes for CASSSQLAGTDTQYF. The J gene is TRBJ2-3, the V gene TRBV7-6, with 8 bases matching TRBD2. Germline values: CDR1 SGHVS, CDR2 FNYEAQ. This CDR3 has 15 amino acids. Unmatched junction bases numbered 4, after V lost 4 bases and J lost 1 base.